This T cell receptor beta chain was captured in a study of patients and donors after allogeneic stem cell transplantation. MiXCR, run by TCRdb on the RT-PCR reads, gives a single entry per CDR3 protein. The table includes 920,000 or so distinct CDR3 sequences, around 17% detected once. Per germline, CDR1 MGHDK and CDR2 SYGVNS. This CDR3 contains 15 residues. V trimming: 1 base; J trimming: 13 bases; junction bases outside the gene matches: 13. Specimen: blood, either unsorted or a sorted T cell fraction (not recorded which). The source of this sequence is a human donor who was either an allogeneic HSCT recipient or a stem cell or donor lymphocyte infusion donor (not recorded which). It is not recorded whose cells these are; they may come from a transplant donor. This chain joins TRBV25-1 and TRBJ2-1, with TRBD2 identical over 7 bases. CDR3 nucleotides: TGTGCCAGCAGTGAATCGGGGGGAGGGCCATCCAGACAGTTCTTC. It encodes CASSESGGGPSRQFF.